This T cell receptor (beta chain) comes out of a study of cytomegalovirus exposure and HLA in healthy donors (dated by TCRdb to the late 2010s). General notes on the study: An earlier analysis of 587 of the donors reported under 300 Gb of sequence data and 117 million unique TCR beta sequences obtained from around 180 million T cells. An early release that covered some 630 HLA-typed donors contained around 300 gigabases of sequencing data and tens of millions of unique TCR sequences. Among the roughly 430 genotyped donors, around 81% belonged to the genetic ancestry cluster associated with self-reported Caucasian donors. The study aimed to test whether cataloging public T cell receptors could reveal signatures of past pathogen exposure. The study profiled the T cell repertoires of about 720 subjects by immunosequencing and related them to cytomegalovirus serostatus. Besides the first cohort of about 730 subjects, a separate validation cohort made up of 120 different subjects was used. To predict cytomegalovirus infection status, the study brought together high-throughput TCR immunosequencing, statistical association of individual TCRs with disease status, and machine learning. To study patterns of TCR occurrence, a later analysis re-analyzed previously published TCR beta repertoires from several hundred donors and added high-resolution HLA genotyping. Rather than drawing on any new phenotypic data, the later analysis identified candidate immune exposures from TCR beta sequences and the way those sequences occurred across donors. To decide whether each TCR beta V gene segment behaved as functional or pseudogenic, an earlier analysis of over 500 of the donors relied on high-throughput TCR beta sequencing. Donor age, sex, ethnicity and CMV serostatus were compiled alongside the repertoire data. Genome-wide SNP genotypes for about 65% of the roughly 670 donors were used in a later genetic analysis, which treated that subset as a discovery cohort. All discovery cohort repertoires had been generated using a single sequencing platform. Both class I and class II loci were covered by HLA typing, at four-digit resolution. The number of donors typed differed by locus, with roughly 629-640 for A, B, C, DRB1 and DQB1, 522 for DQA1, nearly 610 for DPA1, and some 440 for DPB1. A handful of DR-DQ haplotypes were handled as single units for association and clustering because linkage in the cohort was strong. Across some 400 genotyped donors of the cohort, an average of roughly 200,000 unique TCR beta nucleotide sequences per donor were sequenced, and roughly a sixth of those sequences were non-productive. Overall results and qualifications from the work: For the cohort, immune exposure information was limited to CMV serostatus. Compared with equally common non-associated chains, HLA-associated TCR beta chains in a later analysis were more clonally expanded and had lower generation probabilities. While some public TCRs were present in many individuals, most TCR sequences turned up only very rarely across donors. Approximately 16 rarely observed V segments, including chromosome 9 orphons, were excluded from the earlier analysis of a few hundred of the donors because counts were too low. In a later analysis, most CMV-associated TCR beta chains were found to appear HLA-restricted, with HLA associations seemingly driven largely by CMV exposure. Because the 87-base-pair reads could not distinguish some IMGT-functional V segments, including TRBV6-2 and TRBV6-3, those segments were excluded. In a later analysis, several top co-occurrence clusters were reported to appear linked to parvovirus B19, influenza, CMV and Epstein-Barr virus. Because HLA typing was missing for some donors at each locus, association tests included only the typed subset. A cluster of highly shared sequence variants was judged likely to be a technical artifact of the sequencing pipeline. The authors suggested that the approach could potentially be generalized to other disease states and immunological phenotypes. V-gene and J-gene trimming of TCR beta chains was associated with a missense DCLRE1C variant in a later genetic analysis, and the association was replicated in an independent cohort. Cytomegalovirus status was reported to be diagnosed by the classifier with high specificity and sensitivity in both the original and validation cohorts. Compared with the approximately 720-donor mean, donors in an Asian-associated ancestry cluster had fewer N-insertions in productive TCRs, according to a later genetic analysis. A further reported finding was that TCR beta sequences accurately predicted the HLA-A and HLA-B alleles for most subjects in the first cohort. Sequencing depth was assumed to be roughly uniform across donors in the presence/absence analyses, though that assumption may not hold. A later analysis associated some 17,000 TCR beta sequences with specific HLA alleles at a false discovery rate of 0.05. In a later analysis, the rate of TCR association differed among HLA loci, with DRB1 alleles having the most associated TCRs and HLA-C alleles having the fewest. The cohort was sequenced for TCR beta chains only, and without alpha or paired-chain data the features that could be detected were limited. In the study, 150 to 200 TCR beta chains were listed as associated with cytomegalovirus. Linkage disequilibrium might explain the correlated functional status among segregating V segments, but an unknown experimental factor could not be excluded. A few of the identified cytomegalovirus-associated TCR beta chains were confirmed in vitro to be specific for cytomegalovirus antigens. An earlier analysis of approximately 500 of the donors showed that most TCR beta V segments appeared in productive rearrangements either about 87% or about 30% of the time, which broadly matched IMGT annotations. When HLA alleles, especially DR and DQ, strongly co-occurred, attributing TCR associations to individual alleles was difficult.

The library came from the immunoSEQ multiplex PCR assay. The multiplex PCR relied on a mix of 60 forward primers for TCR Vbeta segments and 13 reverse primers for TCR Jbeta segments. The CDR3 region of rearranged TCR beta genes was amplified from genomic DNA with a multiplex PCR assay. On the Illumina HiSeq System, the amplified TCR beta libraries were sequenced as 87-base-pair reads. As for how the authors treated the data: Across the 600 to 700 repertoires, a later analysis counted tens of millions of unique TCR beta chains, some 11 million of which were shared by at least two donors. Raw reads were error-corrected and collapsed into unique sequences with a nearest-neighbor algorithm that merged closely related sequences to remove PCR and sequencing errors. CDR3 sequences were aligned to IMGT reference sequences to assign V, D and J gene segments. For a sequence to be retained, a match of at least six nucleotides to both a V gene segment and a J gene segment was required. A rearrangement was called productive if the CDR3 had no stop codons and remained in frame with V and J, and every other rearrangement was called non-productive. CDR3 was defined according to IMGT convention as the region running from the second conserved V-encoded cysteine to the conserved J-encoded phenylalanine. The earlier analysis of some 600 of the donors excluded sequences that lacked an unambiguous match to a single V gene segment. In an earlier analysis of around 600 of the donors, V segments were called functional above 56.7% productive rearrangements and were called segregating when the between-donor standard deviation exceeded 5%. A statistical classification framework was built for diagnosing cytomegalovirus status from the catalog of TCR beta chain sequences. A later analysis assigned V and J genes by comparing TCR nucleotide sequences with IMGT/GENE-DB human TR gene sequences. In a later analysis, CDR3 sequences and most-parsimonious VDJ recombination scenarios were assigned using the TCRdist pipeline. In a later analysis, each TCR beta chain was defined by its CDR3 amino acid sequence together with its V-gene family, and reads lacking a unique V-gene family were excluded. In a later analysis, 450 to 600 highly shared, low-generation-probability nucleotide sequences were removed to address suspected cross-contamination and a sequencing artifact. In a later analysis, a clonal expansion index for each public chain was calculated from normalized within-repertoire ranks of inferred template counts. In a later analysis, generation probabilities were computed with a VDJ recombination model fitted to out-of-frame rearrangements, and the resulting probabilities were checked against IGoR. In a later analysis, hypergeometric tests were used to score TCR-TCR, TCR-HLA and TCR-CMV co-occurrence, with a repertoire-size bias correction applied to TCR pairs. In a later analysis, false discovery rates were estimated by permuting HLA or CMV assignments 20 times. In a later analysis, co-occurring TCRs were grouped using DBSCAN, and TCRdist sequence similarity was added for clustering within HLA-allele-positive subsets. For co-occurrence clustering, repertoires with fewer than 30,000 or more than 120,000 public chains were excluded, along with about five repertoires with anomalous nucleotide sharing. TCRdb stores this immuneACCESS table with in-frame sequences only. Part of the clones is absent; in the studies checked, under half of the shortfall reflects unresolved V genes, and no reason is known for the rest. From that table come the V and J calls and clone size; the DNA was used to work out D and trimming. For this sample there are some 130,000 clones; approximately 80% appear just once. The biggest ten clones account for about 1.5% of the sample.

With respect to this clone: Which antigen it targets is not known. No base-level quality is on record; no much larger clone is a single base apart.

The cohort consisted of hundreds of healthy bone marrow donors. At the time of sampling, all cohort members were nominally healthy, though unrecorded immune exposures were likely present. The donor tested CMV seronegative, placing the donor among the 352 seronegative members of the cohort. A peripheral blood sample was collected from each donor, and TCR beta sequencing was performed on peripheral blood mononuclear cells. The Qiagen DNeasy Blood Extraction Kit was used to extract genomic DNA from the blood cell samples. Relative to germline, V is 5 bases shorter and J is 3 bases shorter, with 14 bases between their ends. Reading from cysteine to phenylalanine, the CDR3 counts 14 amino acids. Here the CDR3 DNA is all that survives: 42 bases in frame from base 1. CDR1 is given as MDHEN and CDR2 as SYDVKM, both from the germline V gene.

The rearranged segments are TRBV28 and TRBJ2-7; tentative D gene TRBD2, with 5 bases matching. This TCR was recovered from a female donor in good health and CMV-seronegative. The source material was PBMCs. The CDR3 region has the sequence CASSGGRRGYEQYF. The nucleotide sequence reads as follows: TGTGCCAGCAGTGGAGGACGGAGAGGCTACGAGCAGTACTTC.